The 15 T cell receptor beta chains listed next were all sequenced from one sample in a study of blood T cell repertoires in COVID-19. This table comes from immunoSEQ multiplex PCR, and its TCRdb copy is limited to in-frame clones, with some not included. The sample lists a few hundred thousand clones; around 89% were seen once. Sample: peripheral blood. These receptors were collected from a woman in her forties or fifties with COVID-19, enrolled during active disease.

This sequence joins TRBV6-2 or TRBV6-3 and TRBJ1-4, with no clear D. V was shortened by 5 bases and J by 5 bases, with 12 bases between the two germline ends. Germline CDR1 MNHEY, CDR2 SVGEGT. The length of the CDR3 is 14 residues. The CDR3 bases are TGTGCCAGCAGTCCAGGAGGACGGAATGAAAAACTGTTTTTT. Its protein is CASSPGGRNEKLFF.

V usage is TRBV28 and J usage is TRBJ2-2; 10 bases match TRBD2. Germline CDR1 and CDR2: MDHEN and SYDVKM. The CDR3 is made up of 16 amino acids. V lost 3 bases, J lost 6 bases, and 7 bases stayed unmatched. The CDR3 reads CASSFTGLASSGELFF. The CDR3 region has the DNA TGTGCCAGCAGTTTTACGGGACTAGCGTCCTCCGGGGAGCTGTTTTTT.

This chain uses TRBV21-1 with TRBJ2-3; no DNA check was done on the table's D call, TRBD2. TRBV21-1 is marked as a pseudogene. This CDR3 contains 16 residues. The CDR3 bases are TGTGCCAGACCAGGACTAGCCGAGCCTTGCACAGATACGCAGTATTTT. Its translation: CARPGLAEPCTDTQYF.

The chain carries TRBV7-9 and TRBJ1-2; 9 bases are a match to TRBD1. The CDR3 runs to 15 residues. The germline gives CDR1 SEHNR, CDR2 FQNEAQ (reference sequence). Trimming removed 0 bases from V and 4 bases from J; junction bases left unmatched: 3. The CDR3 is CASSLAGTGSYGYTF. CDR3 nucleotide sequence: TGTGCCAGCAGCTTAGCGGGGACAGGGAGCTATGGCTACACCTTC. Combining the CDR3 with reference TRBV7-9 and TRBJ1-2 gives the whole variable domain DTGVSQNPRHKITKRGQNVTFRCDPISEHNRLYWYRQTLGQGPEFLTYFQNEAQLEKSRLLSDRFSAERPKGSFSTLEIQRTEQGDSAMYLCASSLAGTGSYGYTFGSGTRLTVV.

CDR3 bases: TGTGCCAGCAGTTACAGTCGGGACAGAAGCTCCTACGAGCAGTACTTC. This gives the protein CASSYSRDRSSYEQYF. The J gene is TRBJ2-7, the V gene TRBV6-6; the match to TRBD1 covers 7 bases. CDR1 is MNHNY, CDR2 SVGAGI, per germline (reference sequence). With V trimmed by 2 bases and J by 0 bases, 7 bases remained unmatched. There are 16 residues in the CDR3.

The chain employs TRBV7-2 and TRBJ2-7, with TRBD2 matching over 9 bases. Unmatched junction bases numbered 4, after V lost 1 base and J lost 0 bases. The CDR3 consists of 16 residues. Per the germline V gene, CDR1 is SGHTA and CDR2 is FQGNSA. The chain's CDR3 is CASSLGASGISYEQYF. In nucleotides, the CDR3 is TGTGCCAGCAGCTTAGGGGCTAGCGGGATCTCCTACGAGCAGTACTTC.

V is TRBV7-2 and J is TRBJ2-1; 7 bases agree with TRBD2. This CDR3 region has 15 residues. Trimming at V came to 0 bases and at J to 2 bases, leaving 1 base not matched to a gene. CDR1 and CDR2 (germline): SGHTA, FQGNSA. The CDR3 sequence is CASSLATSPYNEQFF. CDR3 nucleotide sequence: TGTGCCAGCAGCTTAGCGACTAGCCCCTACAATGAGCAGTTCTTC.

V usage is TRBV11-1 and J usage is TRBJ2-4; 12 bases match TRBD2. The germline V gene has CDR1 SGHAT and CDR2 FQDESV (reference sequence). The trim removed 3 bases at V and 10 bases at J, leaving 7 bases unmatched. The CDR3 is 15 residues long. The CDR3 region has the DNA TGTGCCAGCAGCTTGGGACTAGCGGGCTCATTGATTCAGTACTTC. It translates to CASSLGLAGSLIQYF.

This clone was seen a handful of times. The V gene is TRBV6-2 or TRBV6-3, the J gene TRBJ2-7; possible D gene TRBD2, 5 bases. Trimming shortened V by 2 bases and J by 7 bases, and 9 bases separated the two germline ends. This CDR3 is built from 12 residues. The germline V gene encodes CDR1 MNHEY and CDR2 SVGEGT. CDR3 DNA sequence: TGTGCCAGCAGTTACGGGCTAGCTGAGCAGTACTTC. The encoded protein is CASSYGLAEQYF.

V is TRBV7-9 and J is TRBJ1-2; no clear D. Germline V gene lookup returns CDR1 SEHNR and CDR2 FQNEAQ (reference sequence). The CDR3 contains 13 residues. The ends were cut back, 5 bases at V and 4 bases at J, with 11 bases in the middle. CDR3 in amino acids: CASSPSQGYGYTF. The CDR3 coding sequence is TGTGCCAGCAGCCCTAGTCAAGGCTATGGCTACACCTTC.

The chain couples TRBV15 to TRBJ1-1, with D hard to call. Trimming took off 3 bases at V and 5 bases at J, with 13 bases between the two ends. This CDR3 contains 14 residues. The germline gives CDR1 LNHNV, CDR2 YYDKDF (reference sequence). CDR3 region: CATSSSVGRTEAFF. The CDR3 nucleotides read TGTGCCACCAGCAGTTCCGTGGGGAGGACTGAAGCTTTCTTT.

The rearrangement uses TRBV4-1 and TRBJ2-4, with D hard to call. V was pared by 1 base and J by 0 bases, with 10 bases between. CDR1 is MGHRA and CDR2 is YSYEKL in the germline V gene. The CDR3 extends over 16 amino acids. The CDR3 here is CASSQARNIAKNIQYF. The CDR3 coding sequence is TGCGCCAGCAGCCAAGCCAGGAATATAGCCAAAAACATTCAGTACTTC.

The CDR3 spells CASSFRGNQPQHF. CDR3 in DNA: TGTGCCAGCAGTTTCCGGGGCAATCAGCCCCAGCATTTT. J is TRBJ1-5 and V is TRBV12-3 or TRBV12-4, with D uncertain. This CDR3 contains 13 residues. V was trimmed by 3 bases and J by 2 bases, leaving 5 bases between them.

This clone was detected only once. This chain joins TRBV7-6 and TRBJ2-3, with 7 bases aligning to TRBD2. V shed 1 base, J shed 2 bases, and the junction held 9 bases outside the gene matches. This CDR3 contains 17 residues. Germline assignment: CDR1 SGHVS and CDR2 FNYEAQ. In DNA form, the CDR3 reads TGTGCCAGCAGCTTAGTTCTGGGAGGGATATTCACAGATACGCAGTATTTT. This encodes CASSLVLGGIFTDTQYF.

CDR3 bases: TGTGCCAGCAGCCAAGAAAGGGGCGCGGGGAATTCACCCCTCCACTTT. Its protein is CASSQERGAGNSPLHF. The V and J genes are TRBV3-1 (or the pseudogene TRBV3-2) and TRBJ1-6; D possibly corresponds to TRBD1 (5 bases). This CDR3 region has 16 residues. Trimming stripped 0 bases from V and 7 bases from J, with 13 bases between. Germline V CDR1 and CDR2: LGHDT, YNNKEL (reference sequence).